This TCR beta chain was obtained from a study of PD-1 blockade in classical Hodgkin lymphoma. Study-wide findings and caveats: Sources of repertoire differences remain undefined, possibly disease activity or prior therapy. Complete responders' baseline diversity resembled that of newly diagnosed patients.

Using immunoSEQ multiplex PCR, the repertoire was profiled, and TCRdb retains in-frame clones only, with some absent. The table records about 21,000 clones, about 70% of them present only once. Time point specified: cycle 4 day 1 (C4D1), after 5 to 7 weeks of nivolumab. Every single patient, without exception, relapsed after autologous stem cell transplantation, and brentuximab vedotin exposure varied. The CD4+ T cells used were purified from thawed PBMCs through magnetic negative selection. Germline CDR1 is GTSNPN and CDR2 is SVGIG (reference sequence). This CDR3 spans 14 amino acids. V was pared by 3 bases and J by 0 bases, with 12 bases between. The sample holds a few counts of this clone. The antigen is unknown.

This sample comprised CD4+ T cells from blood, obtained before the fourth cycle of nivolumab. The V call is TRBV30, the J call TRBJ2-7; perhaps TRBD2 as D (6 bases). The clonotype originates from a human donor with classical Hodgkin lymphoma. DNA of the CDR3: TGTGCCTGGAGCAAGGGACTGTACTCCTACGAGCAGTACTTC. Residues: CAWSKGLYSYEQYF.